The T cell receptor (beta chain) described here comes from a study of molecular identifiers for immune sequencing clone quantification. TCRdb ran MiXCR on the PCR reads and lists one entry per CDR3 protein. The data show some 65,000 distinct CDR3 sequences, with 18% seen just once and approximately 1.5% held by the top ten. This clonotype was seen ten or more times. This CDR3 spans 14 amino acids. J lost 3 bases, V lost 7 bases, and 7 bases had no gene match. The germline CDR1 and CDR2 sequences are MNHEY and SVGAGI. This clonotype originated in a human donor in good health. Some libraries in this study had Jurkat cell RNA spiked in. Sequencing used naive CD8+ T cells from blood, with Jurkat cell RNA spiked in. Subset denoted: FACS-sorted CD8+CD4-CCR7+CD45RA+ naive T cells. The gene calls are TRBV6-5 and TRBJ2-3; 7 bases line up with TRBD1. The CDR3, as DNA: TGTGCCAGCACCGCCGGGACAGTAACAGATACGCAGTATTTT. This codes for CASTAGTVTDTQYF.